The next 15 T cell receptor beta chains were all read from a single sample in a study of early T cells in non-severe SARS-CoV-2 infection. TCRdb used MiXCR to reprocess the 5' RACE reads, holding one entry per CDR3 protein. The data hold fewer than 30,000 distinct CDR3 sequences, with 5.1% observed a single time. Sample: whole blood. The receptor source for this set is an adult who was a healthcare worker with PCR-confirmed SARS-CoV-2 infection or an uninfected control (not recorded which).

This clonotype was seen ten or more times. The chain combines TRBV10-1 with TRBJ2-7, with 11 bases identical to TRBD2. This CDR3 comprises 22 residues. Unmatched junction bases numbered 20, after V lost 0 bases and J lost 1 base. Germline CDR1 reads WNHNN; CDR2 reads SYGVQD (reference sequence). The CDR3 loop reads CASSESLETGTSGPKGSYEQYF. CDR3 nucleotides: TGCGCCAGCAGTGAGTCCCTGGAGACCGGGACTAGCGGTCCGAAGGGGTCCTACGAGCAGTACTTC.

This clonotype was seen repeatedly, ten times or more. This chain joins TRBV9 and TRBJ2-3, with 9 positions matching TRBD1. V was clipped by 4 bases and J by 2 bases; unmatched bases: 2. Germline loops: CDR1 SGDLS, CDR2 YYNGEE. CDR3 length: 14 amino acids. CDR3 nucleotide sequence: TGTGCCAGCAGCCGGGACAGGGACACAGATACGCAGTATTTT. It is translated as CASSRDRDTDTQYF.

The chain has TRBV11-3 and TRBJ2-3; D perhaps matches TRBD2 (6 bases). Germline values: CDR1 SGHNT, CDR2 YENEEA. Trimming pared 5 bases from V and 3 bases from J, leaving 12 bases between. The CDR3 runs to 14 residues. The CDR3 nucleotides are TGTGCCAGCAGCGTAGGGACTGGAACAGATACGCAGTATTTT. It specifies CASSVGTGTDTQYF.

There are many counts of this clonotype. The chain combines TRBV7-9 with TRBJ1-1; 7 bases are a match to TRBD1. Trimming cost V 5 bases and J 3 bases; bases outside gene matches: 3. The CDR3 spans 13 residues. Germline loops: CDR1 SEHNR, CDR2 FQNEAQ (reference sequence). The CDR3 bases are TGTGCCAGCAGCACTACAGGGGACACTGAAGCTTTCTTT. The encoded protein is CASSTTGDTEAFF.

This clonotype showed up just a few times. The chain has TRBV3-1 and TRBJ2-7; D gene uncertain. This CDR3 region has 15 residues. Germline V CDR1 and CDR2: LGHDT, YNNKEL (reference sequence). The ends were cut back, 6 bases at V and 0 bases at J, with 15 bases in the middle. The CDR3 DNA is TGTGCCAGCAGTTCCCGGACGGTGAGCTCCTACGAGCAGTACTTC. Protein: CASSSRTVSSYEQYF.

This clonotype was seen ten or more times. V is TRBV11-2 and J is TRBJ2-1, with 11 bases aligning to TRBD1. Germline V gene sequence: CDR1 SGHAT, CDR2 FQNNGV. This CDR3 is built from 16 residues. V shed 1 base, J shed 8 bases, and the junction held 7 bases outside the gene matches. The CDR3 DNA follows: TGTGCCAGCAGCTTAGTAAGGACAGGGGGCCCAGATGAGCAGTTCTTC. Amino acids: CASSLVRTGGPDEQFF.

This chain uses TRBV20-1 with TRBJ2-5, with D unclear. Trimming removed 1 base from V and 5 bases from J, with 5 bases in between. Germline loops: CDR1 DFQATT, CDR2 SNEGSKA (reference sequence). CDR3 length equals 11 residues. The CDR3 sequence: CSARVRETQYF. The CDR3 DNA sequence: TGCAGTGCTAGAGTTCGGGAGACCCAGTACTTC.

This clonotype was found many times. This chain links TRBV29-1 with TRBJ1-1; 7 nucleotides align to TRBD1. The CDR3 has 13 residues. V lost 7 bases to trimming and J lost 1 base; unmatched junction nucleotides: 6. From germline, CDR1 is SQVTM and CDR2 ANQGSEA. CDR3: CSGKGQPNTEAFF. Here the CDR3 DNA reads TGCAGCGGTAAGGGACAGCCGAACACTGAAGCTTTCTTT.

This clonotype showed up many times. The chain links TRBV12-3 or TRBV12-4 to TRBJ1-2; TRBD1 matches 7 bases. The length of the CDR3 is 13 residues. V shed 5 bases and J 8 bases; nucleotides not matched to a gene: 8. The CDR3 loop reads CASSLTGIDGYTF. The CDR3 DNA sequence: TGTGCCAGCAGTCTGACAGGGATTGACGGCTACACCTTC.

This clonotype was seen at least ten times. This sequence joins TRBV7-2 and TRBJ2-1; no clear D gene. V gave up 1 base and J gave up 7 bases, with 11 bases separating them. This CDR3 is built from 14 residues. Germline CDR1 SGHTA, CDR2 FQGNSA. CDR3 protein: CASSLGGSVNEQFF. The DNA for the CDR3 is TGTGCCAGCAGCTTAGGGGGAAGTGTGAATGAGCAGTTCTTC.

The CDR3 here is CASSYLQALGNTDTQYF. The CDR3 DNA reads TGTGCCAGCAGCTACCTACAGGCCCTCGGTAACACAGATACGCAGTATTTT. This chain uses TRBV5-6 with TRBJ2-3, with D tentatively TRBD1 (5 bases). Germline assignment: CDR1 SGHDT and CDR2 YYEEEE. The CDR3 is 17 residues long. Trimming took 3 bases from V and 2 from J, leaving 19 bases between them. Supplemented by reference TRBV5-6 and TRBJ2-3, the full variable domain reads DAGVTQSPTHLIKTRGQQVTLRCSPKSGHDTVSWYQQALGQGPQFIFQYYEEEERQRGNFPDRFSGHQFPNYSSELNVNALLLGDSALYLCASSYLQALGNTDTQYFGPGTRLTVL.

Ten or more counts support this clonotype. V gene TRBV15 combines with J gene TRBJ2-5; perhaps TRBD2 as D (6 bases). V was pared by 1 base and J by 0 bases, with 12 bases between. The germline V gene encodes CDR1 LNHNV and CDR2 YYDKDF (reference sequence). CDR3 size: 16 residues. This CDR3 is CATSRVRRGYQETQYF. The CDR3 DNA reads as TGTGCCACCAGCAGAGTCAGACGGGGGTACCAAGAGACCCAGTACTTC.

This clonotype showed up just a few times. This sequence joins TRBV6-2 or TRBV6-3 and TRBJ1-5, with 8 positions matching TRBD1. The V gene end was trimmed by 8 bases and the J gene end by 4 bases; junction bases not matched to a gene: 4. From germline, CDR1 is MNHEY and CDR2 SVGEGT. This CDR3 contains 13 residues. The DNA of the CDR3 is TGTGCCAGCCTGGGACAGGCAAATCAGCCCCAGCATTTT. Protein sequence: CASLGQANQPQHF.

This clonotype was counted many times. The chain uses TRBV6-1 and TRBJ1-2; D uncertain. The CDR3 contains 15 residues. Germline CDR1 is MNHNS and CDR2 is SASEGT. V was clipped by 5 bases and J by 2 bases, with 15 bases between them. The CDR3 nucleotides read TGTGCCAGCAGTTCGAGAACAGAAGCCAACTATGGCTACACCTTC. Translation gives CASSSRTEANYGYTF.

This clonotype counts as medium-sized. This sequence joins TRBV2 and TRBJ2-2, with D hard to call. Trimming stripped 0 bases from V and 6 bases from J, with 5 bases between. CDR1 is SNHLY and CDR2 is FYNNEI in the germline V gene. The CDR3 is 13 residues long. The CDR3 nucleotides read TGTGCCAGCAGTGAAGCCCGCGCCGGGGAGCTGTTTTTT. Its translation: CASSEARAGELFF.